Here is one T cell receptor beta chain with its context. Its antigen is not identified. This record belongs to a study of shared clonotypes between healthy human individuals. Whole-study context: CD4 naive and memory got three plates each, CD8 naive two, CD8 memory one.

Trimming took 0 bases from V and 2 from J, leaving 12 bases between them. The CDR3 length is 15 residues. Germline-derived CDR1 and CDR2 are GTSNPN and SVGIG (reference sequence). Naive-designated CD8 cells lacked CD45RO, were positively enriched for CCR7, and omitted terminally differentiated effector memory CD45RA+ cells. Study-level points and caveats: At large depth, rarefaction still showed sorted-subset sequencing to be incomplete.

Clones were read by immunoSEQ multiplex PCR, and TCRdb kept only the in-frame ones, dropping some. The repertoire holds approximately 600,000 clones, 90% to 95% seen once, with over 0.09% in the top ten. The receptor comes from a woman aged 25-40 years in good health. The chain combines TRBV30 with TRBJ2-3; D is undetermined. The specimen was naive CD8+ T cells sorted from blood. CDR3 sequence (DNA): TGTGCCTGGAGTGTAACCGCAACTATCACAGATACGCAGTATTTT. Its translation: CAWSVTATITDTQYF. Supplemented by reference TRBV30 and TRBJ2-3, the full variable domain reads SQTIHQWPATLVQPVGSPLSLECTVEGTSNPNLYWYRQAAGRGLQLLFYSVGIGQISSEVPQNLSASRPQDRQFILSSKKLLLSDSGFYLCAWSVTATITDTQYFGPGTRLTVL.